The 8 T cell receptor beta chains below were found in one sample sequenced in a study of patients and donors after allogeneic stem cell transplantation. Using its own MiXCR run on the RT-PCR reads, TCRdb lists one record per CDR3 protein. The table has 800,000 to 1,000,000 distinct CDR3 sequences, roughly 18% seen once; the top ten hold 5% to 6.5%. Sequencing was carried out using blood, either unsorted or a sorted T cell fraction (not recorded which). The receptors stem from a human donor who was either an allogeneic HSCT recipient or a stem cell or donor lymphocyte infusion donor (not recorded which). It is not recorded whose cells these are; they may come from a transplant donor.

This clonotype has more than one count but fewer than ten. This sequence joins TRBV9 and TRBJ2-1; D remains unclear. CDR3 size: 15 residues. V was pared by 1 base and J by 5 bases, with 13 bases between. CDR1 SGDLS and CDR2 YYNGEE come from the germline V gene. The CDR3 here is CASSVFFNWDNEQFF. The CDR3 bases are TGTGCCAGCAGCGTATTCTTTAATTGGGACAATGAGCAGTTCTTC.

The sample holds a few counts of this clonotype. This chain connects TRBV7-6 to TRBJ1-2; tentative D call: TRBD1 (5 bases). V lost 5 bases and J lost 8, with 15 bases in between. CDR3 length: 13 amino acids. Germline values: CDR1 SGHVS, CDR2 FNYEAQ. CDR3 protein: CASSRGQQEGYTF. The CDR3 DNA is TGTGCCAGCAGCCGCGGACAACAGGAGGGCTACACCTTC.

This clonotype appeared a few times. V is TRBV5-1 and J is TRBJ2-7; D is unclear. The CDR3 extends over 15 amino acids. With 9 bases removed from V and 6 bases from J, the gap between germline ends came to 25 bases. The germline V gene has CDR1 SGHRS and CDR2 YFSETQ. CDR3 amino acids: CATTDGYSRSREQYF. The CDR3 nucleotides are TGCGCCACCACAGACGGTTACAGCAGGAGTCGCGAGCAGTACTTC.

This clonotype was observed at least ten times. One junction end does not reproduce the germline sequence, and a read error may be involved. The chain is built from TRBV5-1 and TRBJ1-5, with D uncertain. Looked up from germline, CDR1 is SGHRS and CDR2 is YFSETQ. CDR3 length: 15 amino acids. CDR3 residues: CASSLAGTGNQPQHF. The CDR3 DNA sequence: TGTGCCAGCAGTTTAGCAGGTACGGGCAATCAGCCCCAGCATTTT.

This clonotype was recorded a few times. This chain connects TRBV27 to TRBJ2-7, with unresolved D. The V and J ends lost 5 bases and 6 bases respectively, with 17 bases between them. CDR1 and CDR2 from the germline V gene are MNHEY and SMNVEV (reference sequence). This CDR3 spans 14 amino acids. The CDR3 spells CASSRAASTSEQYF. As DNA, the CDR3 is TGTGCCAGCAGTAGGGCTGCATCAACCAGCGAGCAGTACTTC.

The chain is built from TRBV6-1 and TRBJ1-3, with a possible D match to TRBD1 (5 bases). From germline, CDR1 is MNHNS and CDR2 SASEGT. V lost 5 bases, J lost 8 bases, and 16 bases lay in between. CDR3 size: 14 residues. The CDR3 here is CASSKEIRGDTIYF. For the CDR3, the DNA is TGTGCCAGCAGTAAAGAAATAAGAGGGGACACCATATATTTT.

This clonotype was seen only a few times. The V and J genes are TRBV30 and TRBJ1-2; D perhaps matches TRBD1 (5 bases). The ends were cut back, 3 bases at V and 5 bases at J, with 13 bases in the middle. Germline V CDR1 and CDR2: GTSNPN, SVGIG (reference sequence). The CDR3 loop spans 13 amino acids. In nucleotides, the CDR3 is TGTGCCTGGAGCTCGGGGCGGAATTATGGCTACACCTTC. Its protein is CAWSSGRNYGYTF.

This clonotype was seen ten or more times. The rearrangement uses TRBV7-2 and TRBJ2-3, with no clear D. The V gene's germline CDR1 is SGHTA and CDR2 FQGNSA. CDR3 length equals 15 residues. The germline V and J ends were trimmed by 2 bases and 3 bases, with 12 bases remaining between them. CDR3 sequence reads: CASSLRAGVTDTQYF. In DNA, the CDR3 is TGTGCCAGCAGCTTAAGGGCAGGAGTTACAGATACGCAGTATTTT. The full variable domain, its missing parts supplied by reference TRBV7-2 and TRBJ2-3, is GAGVSQSPSNKVTEKGKDVELRCDPISGHTALYWYRQSLGQGLEFLIYFQGNSAPDKSGLPSDRFSAERTGGSVSTLTIQRTQQEDSAVYLCASSLRAGVTDTQYFGPGTRLTVL.